Sequencing of this T cell receptor beta chain was carried out in a study of T cell changes during pregnancy in multiple sclerosis. This CDR3 is built from 16 residues. Germline loops: CDR1 SEHNR, CDR2 FQNEAQ (reference sequence). Assay: immunoSEQ multiplex PCR; the TCRdb copy retains only in-frame clones and omits some. The sample has 35,000 to 45,000 clones, roughly 89% seen once. On this clone itself: A read error may produce the germline difference seen at one junction end.

The rearrangement links TRBV7-9 to TRBJ2-1; 10 positions agree with TRBD1. This material consisted of CD4+ T cells from peripheral blood mononuclear cells, taken in the first trimester of pregnancy. The sequence derives from a female donor with multiple sclerosis, enrolled in a pregnancy study. CDR3 in amino acids: CASSLAGTGVVSEQFF. The CDR3 region has the DNA TGTGCCAGCAGCCTAGCCGGGACAGGGGTAGTTTCTGAGCAGTTCTTC. The whole variable domain, remainder taken from reference TRBV7-9 and TRBJ2-1, is DTGVSQNPRHKITKRGQNVTFRCDPISEHNRLYWYRQTLGQGPEFLTYFQNEAQLEKSRLLSDRFSAERPKGSFSTLEIQRTEQGDSAMYLCASSLAGTGVVSEQFFGPGTRLTVL.